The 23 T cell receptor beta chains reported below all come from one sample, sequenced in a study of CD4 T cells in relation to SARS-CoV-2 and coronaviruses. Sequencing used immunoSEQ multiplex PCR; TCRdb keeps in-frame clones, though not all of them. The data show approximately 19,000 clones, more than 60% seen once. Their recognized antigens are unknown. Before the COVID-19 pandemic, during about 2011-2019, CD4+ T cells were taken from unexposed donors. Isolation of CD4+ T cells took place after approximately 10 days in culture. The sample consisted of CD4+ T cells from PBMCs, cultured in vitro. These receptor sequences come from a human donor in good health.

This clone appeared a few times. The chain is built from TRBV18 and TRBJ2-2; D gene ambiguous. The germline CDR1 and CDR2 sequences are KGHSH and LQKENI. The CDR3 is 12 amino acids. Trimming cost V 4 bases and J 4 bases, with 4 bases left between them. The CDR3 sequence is CASSQGTGELFF. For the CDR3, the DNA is TGTGCCAGCTCACAGGGCACCGGGGAGCTGTTTTTT.

CDR3 DNA sequence: TGCGCCAGCAGCCAGCTGAGGGGGGCTTCGAGTTTCTTAAGCTCCTACGAGCAGTACTTC. Residues: CASSQLRGASSFLSSYEQYF. The chain carries TRBV5-1 and TRBJ2-7; D may match TRBD1 or TRBD2 (6 bases each). This CDR3 has 20 residues. Germline CDR1 SGHRS, CDR2 YFSETQ. V lost 4 bases and J 0 bases, leaving 29 bases between the germline ends.

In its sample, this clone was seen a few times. As DNA, the CDR3 is TGTGCCAGCAGCGAATCGACAGTCCGCACAGATACGCAGTATTTT. Its translation: CASSESTVRTDTQYF. The rearrangement uses TRBV2 and TRBJ2-3; D possibly corresponds to TRBD1 (5 bases). The ends were cut back, 6 bases at V and 1 base at J, with 14 bases in the middle. The germline V gene has CDR1 SNHLY and CDR2 FYNNEI. The CDR3 runs to 15 residues. The whole variable domain, remainder taken from reference TRBV2 and TRBJ2-3, is EPEVTQTPSHQVTQMGQEVILRCVPISNHLYFYWYRQILGQKVEFLVSFYNNEISEKSEIFDDQFSVERPDGSNFTLKIRSTKLEDSAMYFCASSESTVRTDTQYFGPGTRLTVL.

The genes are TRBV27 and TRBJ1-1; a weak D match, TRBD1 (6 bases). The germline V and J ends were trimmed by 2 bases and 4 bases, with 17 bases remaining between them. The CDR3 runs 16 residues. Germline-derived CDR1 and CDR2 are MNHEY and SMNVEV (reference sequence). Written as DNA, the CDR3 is TGTGCCAGCAGTTTAGCGGGTGGGGGGCTTGGCACTGAAGCTTTCTTT. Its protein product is CASSLAGGGLGTEAFF.

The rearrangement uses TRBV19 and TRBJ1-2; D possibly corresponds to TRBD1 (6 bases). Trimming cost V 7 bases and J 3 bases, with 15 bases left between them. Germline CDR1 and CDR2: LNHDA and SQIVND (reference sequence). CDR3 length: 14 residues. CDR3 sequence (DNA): TGTGCCAGTACTGCGGACAGTAAATACTATGGCTACACCTTC. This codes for CASTADSKYYGYTF.

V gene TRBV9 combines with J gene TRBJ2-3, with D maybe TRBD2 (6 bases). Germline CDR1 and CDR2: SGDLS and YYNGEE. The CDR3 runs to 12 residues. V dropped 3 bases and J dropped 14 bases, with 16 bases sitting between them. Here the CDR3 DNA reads TGTGCCAGCAGCGGAACGGGACTCCCGGTGTATTTT. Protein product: CASSGTGLPVYF.

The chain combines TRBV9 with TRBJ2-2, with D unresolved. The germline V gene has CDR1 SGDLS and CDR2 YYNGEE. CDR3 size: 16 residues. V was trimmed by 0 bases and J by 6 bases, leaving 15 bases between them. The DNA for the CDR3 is TGTGCCAGCAGCGTAGGAGTCGTGGACGATGCCGGGGAGCTGTTTTTT. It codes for CASSVGVVDDAGELFF.

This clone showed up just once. The CDR3 protein is CASSPSRGEQFF. CDR3 nucleotide sequence: TGTGCCAGCAGTCCCTCCAGGGGTGAGCAGTTCTTC. V is TRBV27 and J is TRBJ2-1, with D maybe TRBD1 (6 bases). Germline-derived CDR1 and CDR2 are MNHEY and SMNVEV (reference sequence). Trimming removed 5 bases at V and 9 bases at J, with 11 bases between. This CDR3 region has 12 residues.

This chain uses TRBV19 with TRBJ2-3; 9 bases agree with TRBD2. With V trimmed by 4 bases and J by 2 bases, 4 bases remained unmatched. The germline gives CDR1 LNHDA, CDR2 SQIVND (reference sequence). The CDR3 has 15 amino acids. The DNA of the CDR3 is TGTGCCAGTAGTACCATAGCGGGAGACACAGATACGCAGTATTTT. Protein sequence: CASSTIAGDTDTQYF. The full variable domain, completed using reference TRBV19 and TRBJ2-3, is DGGITQSPKYLFRKEGQNVTLSCEQNLNHDAMYWYRQDPGQGLRLIYYSQIVNDFQKGDIAEGYSVSREKKESFPLTVTSAQKNPTAFYLCASSTIAGDTDTQYFGPGTRLTVL.

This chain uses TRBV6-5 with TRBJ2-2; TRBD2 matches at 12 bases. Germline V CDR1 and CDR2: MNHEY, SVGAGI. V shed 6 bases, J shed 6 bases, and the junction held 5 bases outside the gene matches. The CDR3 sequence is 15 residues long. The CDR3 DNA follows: TGTGCCAGCAGGGATAGACTAGCGGGAGCCGGGGAGCTGTTTTTT. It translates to CASRDRLAGAGELFF.

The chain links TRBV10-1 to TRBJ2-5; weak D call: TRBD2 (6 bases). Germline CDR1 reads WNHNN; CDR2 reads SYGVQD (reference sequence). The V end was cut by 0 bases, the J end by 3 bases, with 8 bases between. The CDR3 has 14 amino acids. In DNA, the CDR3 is TGCGCCAGCAGTGAGTCAGGCGGGGAAGAGACCCAGTACTTC. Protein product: CASSESGGEETQYF.

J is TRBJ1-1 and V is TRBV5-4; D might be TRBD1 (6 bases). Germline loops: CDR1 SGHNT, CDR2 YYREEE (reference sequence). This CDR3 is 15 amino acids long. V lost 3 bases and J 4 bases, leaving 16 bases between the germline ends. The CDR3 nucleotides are TGTGCCAGCAGCTCACGGGAACAGGGTGGCACTGAAGCTTTCTTT. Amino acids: CASSSREQGGTEAFF.

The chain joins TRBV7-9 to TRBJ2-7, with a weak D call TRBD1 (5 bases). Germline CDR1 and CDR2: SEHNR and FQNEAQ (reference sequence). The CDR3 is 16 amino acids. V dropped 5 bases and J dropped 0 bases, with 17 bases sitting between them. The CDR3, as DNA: TGTGCCAGCAGCGGACGATTCGGCAGGGACTCCTACGAGCAGTACTTC. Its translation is CASSGRFGRDSYEQYF.

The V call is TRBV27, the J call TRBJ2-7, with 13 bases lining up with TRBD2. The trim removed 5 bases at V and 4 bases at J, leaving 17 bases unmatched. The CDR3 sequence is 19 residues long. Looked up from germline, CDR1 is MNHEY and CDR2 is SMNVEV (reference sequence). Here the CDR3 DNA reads TGTGCCAGCAGTCCTTACGGACTAGCGGGAGACGCTCGTGGTTACGAGCAGTACTTC. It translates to CASSPYGLAGDARGYEQYF.

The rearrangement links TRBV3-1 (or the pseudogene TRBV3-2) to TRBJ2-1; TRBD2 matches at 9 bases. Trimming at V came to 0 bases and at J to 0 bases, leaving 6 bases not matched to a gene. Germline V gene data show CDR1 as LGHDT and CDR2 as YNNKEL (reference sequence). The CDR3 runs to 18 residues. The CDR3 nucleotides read TGTGCCAGCAGCCAAGATGAGACTAGCGGCTACTCCTACAATGAGCAGTTCTTC. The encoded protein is CASSQDETSGYSYNEQFF.

The CDR3 is CASSYGLASYEQYF. CDR3 DNA: TGTGCCAGCAGCTATGGACTAGCGAGCTACGAGCAGTACTTC. This chain uses TRBV7-9 with TRBJ2-7; 9 bases agree with TRBD2. The CDR3 is 14 residues long. The germline V gene encodes CDR1 SEHNR and CDR2 FQNEAQ (reference sequence). Trimming cost V 4 bases and J 3 bases; bases outside gene matches: 4.

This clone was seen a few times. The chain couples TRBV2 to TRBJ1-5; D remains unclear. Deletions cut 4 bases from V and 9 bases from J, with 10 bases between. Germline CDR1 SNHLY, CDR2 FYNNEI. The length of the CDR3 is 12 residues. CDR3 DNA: TGTGCCAGCAGTGGCCGCCAGCTGCCCCAGCATTTT. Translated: CASSGRQLPQHF. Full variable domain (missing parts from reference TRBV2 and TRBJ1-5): EPEVTQTPSHQVTQMGQEVILRCVPISNHLYFYWYRQILGQKVEFLVSFYNNEISEKSEIFDDQFSVERPDGSNFTLKIRSTKLEDSAMYFCASSGRQLPQHFGDGTRLSIL.

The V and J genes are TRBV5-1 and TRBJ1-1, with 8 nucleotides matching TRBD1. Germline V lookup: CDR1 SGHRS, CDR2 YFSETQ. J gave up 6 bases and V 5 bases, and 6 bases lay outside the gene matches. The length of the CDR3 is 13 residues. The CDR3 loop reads CASRGAQGAEAFF. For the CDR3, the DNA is TGCGCCAGCAGGGGAGCACAGGGGGCTGAAGCTTTCTTT.

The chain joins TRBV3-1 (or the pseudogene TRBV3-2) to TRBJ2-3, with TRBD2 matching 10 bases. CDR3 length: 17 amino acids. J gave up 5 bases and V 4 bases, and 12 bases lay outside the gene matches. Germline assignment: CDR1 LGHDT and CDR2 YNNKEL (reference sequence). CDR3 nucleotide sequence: TGTGCCAGCAGCCCGAGGGGCAGCGGGAGGGCCTTAGATACGCAGTATTTT. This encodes CASSPRGSGRALDTQYF.

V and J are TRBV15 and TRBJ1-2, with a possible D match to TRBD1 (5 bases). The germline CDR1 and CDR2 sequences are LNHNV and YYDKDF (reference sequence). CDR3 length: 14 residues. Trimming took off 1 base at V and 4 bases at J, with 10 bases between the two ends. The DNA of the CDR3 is TGTGCCACCAGCAGAGGTGGGGGGTCCTATGGCTACACCTTC. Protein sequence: CATSRGGGSYGYTF.

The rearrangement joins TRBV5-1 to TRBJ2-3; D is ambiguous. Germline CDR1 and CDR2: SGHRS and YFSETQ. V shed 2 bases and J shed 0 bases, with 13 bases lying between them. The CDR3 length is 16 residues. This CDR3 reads CASSLNGRKSTDTQYF. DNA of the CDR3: TGCGCCAGCAGCTTAAACGGGCGGAAGAGCACAGATACGCAGTATTTT.

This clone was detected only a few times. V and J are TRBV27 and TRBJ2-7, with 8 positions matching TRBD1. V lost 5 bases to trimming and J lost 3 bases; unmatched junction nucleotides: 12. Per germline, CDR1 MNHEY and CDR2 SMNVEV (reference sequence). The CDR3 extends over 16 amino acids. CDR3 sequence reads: CASSDSGGAYSYEQYF. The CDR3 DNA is TGTGCCAGCAGTGATTCAGGGGGCGCGTACAGCTACGAGCAGTACTTC.

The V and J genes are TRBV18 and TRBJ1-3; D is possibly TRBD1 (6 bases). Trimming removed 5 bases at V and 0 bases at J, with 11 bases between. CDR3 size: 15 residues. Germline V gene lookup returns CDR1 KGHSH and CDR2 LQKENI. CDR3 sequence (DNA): TGTGCCAGCTCATCTCGGACAGACTCTGGAAACACCATATATTTT. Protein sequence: CASSSRTDSGNTIYF.